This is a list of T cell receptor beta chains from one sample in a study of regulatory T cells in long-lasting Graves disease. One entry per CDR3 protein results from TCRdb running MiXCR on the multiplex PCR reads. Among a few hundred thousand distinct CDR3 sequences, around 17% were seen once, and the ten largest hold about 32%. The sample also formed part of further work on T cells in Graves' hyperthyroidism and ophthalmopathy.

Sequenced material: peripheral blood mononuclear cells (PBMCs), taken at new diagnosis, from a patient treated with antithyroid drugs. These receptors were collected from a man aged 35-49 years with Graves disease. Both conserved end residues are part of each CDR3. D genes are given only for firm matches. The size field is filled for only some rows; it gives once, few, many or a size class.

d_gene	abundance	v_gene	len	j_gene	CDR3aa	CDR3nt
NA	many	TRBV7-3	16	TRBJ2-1	CASSLNGGQISGEQFF	TGTGCCAGCAGCTTAAATGGGGGGCAGATTTCTGGTGAGCAGTTCTTC
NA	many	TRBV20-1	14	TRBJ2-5	CSAVTANTQETQYF	TGCAGTGCTGTTACGGCAAACACACAAGAGACCCAGTACTTC
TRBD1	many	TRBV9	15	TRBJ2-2	CASSGWDSLSGELFF	TGTGCCAGCAGCGGGTGGGACAGTCTCTCCGGGGAGCTGTTTTTT
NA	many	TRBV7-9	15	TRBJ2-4	CASSHGGPAKNIQYF	TGTGCCAGCAGCCACGGGGGGCCAGCCAAAAACATTCAGTACTTC
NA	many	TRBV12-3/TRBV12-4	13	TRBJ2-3	CASRAPVPDTQYF	TGTGCCAGCAGGGCGCCGGTACCAGATACGCAGTATTTT
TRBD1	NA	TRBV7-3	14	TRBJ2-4	CASSLTDRAGIQYF	TGTGCCAGCAGCTTAACGGACAGGGCCGGCATTCAGTACTTC
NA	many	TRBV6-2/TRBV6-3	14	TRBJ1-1	CASRLSQGNTEAFF	TGTGCCAGCAGACTATCCCAGGGTAACACTGAAGCTTTCTTT
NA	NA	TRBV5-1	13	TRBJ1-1	CASSLVGKVEAFF	TGCGCCAGCAGCTTGGTGGGGAAGGTCGAAGCTTTCTTT
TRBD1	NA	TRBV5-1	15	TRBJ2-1	CASSLTGQVNNEQFF	TGCGCCAGCAGCTTGACGGGACAGGTGAACAATGAGCAGTTCTTC
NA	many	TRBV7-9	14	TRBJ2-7	CASSLQGAGYEQYF	TGTGCCAGCAGCTTACAAGGGGCCGGCTACGAGCAGTACTTC
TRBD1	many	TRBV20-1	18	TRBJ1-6	CSARVPGTGVSGNSPLHF	TGCAGTGCTAGGGTTCCCGGGACAGGGGTTTCGGGTAATTCACCCCTCCACTTT
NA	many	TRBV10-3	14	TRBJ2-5	CAISSSDWQETQYF	TGTGCCATCAGCTCGAGCGATTGGCAAGAGACCCAGTACTTC
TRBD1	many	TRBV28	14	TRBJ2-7	CASIPGQGIGEQYF	TGTGCCAGCATCCCCGGACAGGGAATTGGCGAGCAGTACTTC
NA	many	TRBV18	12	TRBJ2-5	CASSPLQETQYF	TGTGCCAGCTCACCATTACAAGAGACCCAGTACTTC
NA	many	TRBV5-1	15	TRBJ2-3	CASSPEGDSPDTQYF	TGCGCCAGCAGCCCTGAGGGCGACTCGCCAGATACGCAGTATTTT
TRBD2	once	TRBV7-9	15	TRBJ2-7	CASAKHQTSGDEQYF	TGTGCCAGCGCCAAGCACCAAACTAGCGGGGACGAGCAGTACTTC
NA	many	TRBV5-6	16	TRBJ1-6	CASSYEVAPNNSPLHF	TGTGCCAGCAGCTATGAGGTCGCGCCAAATAATTCACCCCTCCACTTT
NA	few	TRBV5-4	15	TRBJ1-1	CASSLGAIKNTEAFF	TGTGCCAGCAGCTTGGGGGCGATTAAGAACACTGAAGCTTTCTTT
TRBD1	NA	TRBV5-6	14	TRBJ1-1	CASSSLDRTSGAFF	TGTGCCAGCAGCTCCTTGGACAGGACGAGTGGAGCTTTCTTT
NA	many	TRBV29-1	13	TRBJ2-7	CSAVTRGYIEQYF	TGCAGCGCCGTAACTCGAGGGTATATCGAGCAGTACTTC
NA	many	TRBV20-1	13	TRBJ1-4	CSARDRVGEKLFF	TGCAGTGCTAGAGACAGGGTTGGGGAAAAACTGTTTTTT
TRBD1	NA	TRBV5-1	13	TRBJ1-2	CASEPDRAAGYTF	TGCGCCAGCGAACCGGACAGGGCGGCTGGCTACACCTTC
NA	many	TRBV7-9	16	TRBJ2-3	CASSYRRGPSTDTQYF	TGTGCCAGCAGCTACCGACGGGGGCCAAGCACAGATACGCAGTATTTT